This section outlines one T cell receptor beta chain sequence together with its context. Its target is unknown. This sample stems from a study of tissue T cells after allogeneic stem cell transplantation. V shed 3 bases and J 2 bases; nucleotides not matched to a gene: 7. This CDR3 has 16 amino acids. Germline V gene sequence: CDR1 MNHNS, CDR2 SASEGT. Study-wide points: The patient cohort was small and clinically heterogeneous, with limited sampling depth.

Clones were read by immunoSEQ multiplex PCR, and TCRdb kept only the in-frame ones, dropping some. The sample includes fewer than 30,000 clones, around four fifths of them seen just once. This TCR came from a female donor at least 60 years old with lung cancer. J is TRBJ2-3 and V is TRBV6-1; 8 nucleotides agree with TRBD1. Sequences were derived from tissue from the ileum, sampled at autopsy. The CDR3 reads CASSDFGQGYTDTQYF. As DNA, the CDR3 is TGTGCCAGCAGTGATTTTGGACAGGGTTACACAGATACGCAGTATTTT.